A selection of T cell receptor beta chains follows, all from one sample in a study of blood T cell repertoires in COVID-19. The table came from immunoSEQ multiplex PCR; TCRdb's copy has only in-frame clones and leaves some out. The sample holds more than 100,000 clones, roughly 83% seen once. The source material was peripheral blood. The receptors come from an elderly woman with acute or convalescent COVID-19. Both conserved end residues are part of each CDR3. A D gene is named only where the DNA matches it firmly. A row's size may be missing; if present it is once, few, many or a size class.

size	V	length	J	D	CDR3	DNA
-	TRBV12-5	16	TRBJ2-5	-	CASGESGTPLQETQYF	TGTGCTAGCGGGGAATCCGGGACACCCTTACAAGAGACCCAGTACTTC
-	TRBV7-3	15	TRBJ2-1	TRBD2	CASSLSGGAYNEQFF	TGTGCCAGCAGCTTAAGCGGGGGGGCCTACAATGAGCAGTTCTTC
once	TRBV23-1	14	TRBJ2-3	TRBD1	CASRDRDRTDTQYF	TGCGCCAGCAGGGACAGGGACCGCACAGATACGCAGTATTTT
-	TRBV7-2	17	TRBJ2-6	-	CASSQTLASSGANVLTF	TGTGCCAGCAGCCAGACTTTAGCTAGCTCTGGGGCCAACGTCCTGACTTTC
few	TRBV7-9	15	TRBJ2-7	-	CASSPLVGHHYEQYF	TGTGCCAGCAGCCCCCTTGTGGGACACCACTACGAGCAGTACTTC
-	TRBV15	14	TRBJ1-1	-	CATSRQGSGTEAFF	TGTGCCACCAGCAGACAGGGGAGTGGCACTGAAGCTTTCTTT
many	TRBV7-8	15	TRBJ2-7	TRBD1	CASSPRTGDTYEQYF	TGTGCCAGCAGCCCGCGGACAGGGGATACCTACGAGCAGTACTTC
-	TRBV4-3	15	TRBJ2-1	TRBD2	CASSQEPSGRGEQFF	TGCGCCAGCAGCCAAGAGCCCAGCGGGAGGGGTGAGCAGTTCTTC
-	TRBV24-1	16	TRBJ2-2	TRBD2	CATSEVIAGGTGELFF	TGTGCCACCAGTGAGGTTATAGCGGGAGGAACCGGGGAGCTGTTTTTT
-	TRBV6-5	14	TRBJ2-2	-	CASSPGLFTGELFF	TGTGCCAGCAGTCCGGGACTCTTCACCGGGGAGCTGTTTTTT
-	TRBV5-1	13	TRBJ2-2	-	CASSPSGAGELFF	TGCGCCAGCAGCCCGTCGGGGGCCGGGGAGCTGTTTTTT
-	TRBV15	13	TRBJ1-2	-	CATSIRANYGYTF	TGTGCCACCAGCATCAGGGCTAACTATGGCTACACCTTC
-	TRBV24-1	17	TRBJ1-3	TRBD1	CATSDYLGQDSGNTIYF	TGTGCCACCAGTGATTATCTCGGACAGGACTCTGGAAACACCATATATTTT
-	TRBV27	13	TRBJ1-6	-	CASSFLRDSPLHF	TGTGCCAGCAGTTTTCTCAGGGATTCACCCCTCCACTTT
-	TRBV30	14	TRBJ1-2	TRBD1	CAWSVRRTGYGYTF	TGTGCCTGGAGTGTAAGGAGGACAGGGTATGGCTACACCTTC
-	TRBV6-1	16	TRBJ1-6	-	CASSEVSGGYNSPLHF	TGTGCCAGCAGTGAAGTGTCTGGGGGGTATAATTCACCCCTCCACTTT
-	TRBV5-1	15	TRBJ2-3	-	CASSLGQTSTDTQYF	TGCGCCAGCAGCTTGGGGCAGACAAGCACAGATACGCAGTATTTT
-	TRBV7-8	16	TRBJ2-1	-	CASSRWDTLSYNEQFF	TGTGCCAGCAGCCGCTGGGACACGCTCTCCTACAATGAGCAGTTCTTC
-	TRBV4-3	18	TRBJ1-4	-	CASSLDIARLATNEKLFF	TGCGCCAGCAGCCTAGATATTGCCAGGTTAGCAACTAATGAAAAACTGTTTTTT
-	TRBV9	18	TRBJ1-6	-	CASSEGDGLSSYNSPLHF	TGTGCCAGCAGCGAGGGGGACGGGTTGAGCTCCTATAATTCACCCCTCCACTTT
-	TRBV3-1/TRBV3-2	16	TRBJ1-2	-	CASSQDIGPGCGGYTF	TGTGCCAGCAGCCAAGATATAGGTCCGGGGTGTGGAGGCTACACCTTC
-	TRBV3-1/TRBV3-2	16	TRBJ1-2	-	CASSQDTTGPNYGYTF	TGTGCCAGCAGCCAAGATACGACAGGCCCTAACTATGGCTACACCTTC
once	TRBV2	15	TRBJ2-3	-	CASSETVVSTDTQYF	TGTGCCAGCAGTGAAACGGTGGTTAGCACAGATACGCAGTATTTT
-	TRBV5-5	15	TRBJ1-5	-	CASSFLPDNNQPQHF	TGTGCCAGCAGCTTCCTCCCGGACAACAATCAGCCCCAGCATTTT
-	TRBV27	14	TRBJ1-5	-	CASSLREGEQPQHF	TGTGCCAGCAGTTTGAGGGAGGGTGAGCAGCCCCAGCATTTT
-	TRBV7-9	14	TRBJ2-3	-	CASSLGATTDTQYF	TGTGCCAGCAGCTTAGGGGCTACCACAGATACGCAGTATTTT
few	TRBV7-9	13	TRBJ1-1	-	CASSLSTGTEAFF	TGTGCCAGCAGCTTGTCTACGGGAACTGAAGCTTTCTTT
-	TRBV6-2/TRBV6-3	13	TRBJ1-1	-	CASSAQGQTEAFF	TGTGCCAGCAGTGCTCAGGGGCAGACTGAAGCTTTCTTT
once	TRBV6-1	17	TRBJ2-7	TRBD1	CASSGLALDRSTYEQYF	TGTGCCAGCAGTGGGCTAGCTTTGGACAGGTCGACCTACGAGCAGTACTTC
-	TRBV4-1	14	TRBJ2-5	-	CASSQDPGSRTQYF	TGCGCCAGCAGCCAAGATCCGGGGAGTCGGACCCAGTACTTC
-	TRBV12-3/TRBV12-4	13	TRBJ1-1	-	CASSLGERTEAFF	TGTGCCAGCAGTTTAGGGGAGAGGACTGAAGCTTTCTTT
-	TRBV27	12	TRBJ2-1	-	CATRLQGGKQFF	TGTGCCACCCGACTCCAGGGCGGTAAGCAGTTCTTC
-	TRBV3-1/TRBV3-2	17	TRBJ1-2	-	CASSPRPGIRLDYGYTF	TGTGCCAGCAGCCCCCGACCAGGGATCCGCTTGGACTATGGCTACACCTTC
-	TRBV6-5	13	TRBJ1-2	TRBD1	CASRLQGGYGYTF	TGTGCCAGCAGGCTGCAGGGGGGTTATGGCTACACCTTC
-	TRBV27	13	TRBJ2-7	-	CASKSGLTYEQYF	TGTGCCAGCAAATCGGGGTTGACCTACGAGCAGTACTTC
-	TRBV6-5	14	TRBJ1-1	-	CASSYPGVRGEAFF	TGTGCCAGCAGTTACCCCGGGGTGAGAGGTGAAGCTTTCTTT
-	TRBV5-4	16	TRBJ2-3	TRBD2	CASSGRVAGGTDTQYF	TGTGCCAGCAGCGGCCGGGTAGCGGGCGGCACAGATACGCAGTATTTT
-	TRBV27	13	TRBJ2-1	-	CASSLTGYNEQFF	TGTGCCAGCAGTTTGACGGGATACAATGAGCAGTTCTTC
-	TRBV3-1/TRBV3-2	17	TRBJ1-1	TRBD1	CASSQPPGQNMNTEAFF	TGTGCCAGCAGCCAACCACCGGGACAGAACATGAACACTGAAGCTTTCTTT
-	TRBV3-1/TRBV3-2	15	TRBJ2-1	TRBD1	CASSRRDSTYNEQFF	TGTGCCAGCAGCCGACGGGACAGTACGTACAATGAGCAGTTCTTC
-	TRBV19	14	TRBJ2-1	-	CASSIVADGNEQFF	TGTGCCAGTAGTATAGTAGCGGACGGGAATGAGCAGTTCTTC
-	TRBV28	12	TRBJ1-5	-	CASSLYGQPQHF	TGTGCCAGCAGTTTATACGGTCAGCCCCAGCATTTT
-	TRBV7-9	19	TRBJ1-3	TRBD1	CASSLFAGGILRSGNTIYF	TGTGCCAGCAGCTTATTTGCAGGGGGCATTCTTAGGTCTGGAAACACCATATATTTT
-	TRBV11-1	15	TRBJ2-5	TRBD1	CASSSGQGIVETQYF	TGTGCCAGCAGCTCGGGACAGGGAATAGTAGAGACCCAGTACTTC
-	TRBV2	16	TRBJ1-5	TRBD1	CASMRDRGNSNQPQHF	TGTGCCAGCATGCGTGACAGGGGAAATAGCAATCAGCCCCAGCATTTT
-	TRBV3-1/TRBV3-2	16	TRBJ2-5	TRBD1	CASSQASGQGQETQYF	TGTGCCAGCAGCCAAGCTTCAGGACAGGGTCAAGAGACCCAGTACTTC
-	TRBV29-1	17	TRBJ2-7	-	CWALPSLAGNLSYEQYF	TGCTGGGCGTTGCCGAGCTTGGCGGGGAATCTCTCCTACGAGCAGTACTTC
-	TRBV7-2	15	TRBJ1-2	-	CASSLRGGAIGGYTF	TGTGCCAGCAGCTTAAGAGGGGGAGCTATTGGTGGCTACACCTTC
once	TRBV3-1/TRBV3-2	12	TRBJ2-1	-	CASSLTRSEQFF	TGTGCCAGCAGCCTCACTAGAAGTGAGCAGTTCTTC
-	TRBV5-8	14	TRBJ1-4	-	CASSSTEGSNKLFF	TGTGCCAGCAGCTCCACAGAGGGCTCTAACAAACTGTTTTTT
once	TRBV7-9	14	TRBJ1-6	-	CASSLGGLGSPLHF	TGTGCCAGCAGCTTGGGGGGGCTTGGGTCACCCCTCCACTTT
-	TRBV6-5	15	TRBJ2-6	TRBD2	CASSYSGGGANVLTF	TGTGCCAGCAGTTACTCGGGGGGGGGAGCCAACGTCCTGACTTTC
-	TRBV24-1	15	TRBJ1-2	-	CATSDQSGANYGYTF	TGTGCCACCAGTGACCAGAGTGGAGCTAACTATGGCTACACCTTC
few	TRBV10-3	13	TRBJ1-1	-	CAISEGASSEAFF	TGTGCCATCAGTGAAGGGGCCAGTTCTGAAGCTTTCTTT
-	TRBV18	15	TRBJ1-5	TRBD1	CASSLTGTGDQPQHF	TGTGCCAGCTCCCTCACCGGGACAGGGGATCAGCCCCAGCATTTT
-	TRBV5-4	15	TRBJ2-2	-	CASSRSSAGTGELFF	TGTGCCAGCAGCCGTTCTAGCGCTGGCACCGGGGAGCTGTTTTTT
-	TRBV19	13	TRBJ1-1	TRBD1	CASDRGLSTEAFF	TGTGCCAGTGACAGGGGGTTATCCACTGAAGCTTTCTTT
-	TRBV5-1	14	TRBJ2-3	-	CASSPGWGTDTQYF	TGCGCCAGCAGTCCAGGGTGGGGCACAGATACGCAGTATTTT